The rows below give T cell receptor beta chains drawn from one sample of a study of blood T cell repertoires in COVID-19. Data came from immunoSEQ multiplex PCR; TCRdb stores just in-frame clones and leaves some out. The sample lists about 230,000 clones, about 87% seen once, with 2% to 3% in the top ten. The sequenced sample consisted of PBMCs or T cells enriched from blood (not recorded which). Source of these receptors: a woman between 40 and 50 years old with acute COVID-19. The CDR3 runs from the conserved cysteine through the conserved F or W. Each record gives: V gene, CDR3 length, clone size, D gene, J gene, CDR3 protein, CDR3 DNA. A D gene is named only where the DNA matches it firmly. Expanded clones get a size class; other rows say once, few or many, or leave the size out.

v_call: TRBV12-3/TRBV12-4
cdr3_length: 13
clone_size: -
d_call: -
j_call: TRBJ2-7
cdr3_aa: CASSLLYSYEQYF
cdr3_nt: TGTGCCAGCAGTTTATTGTACAGCTACGAGCAGTACTTC

v_call: TRBV5-5
cdr3_length: 14
clone_size: -
d_call: TRBD1
j_call: TRBJ1-2
cdr3_aa: CASSSGTGLSGYTF
cdr3_nt: TGTGCCAGCAGCTCCGGGACAGGGCTAAGTGGCTACACCTTC

v_call: TRBV19
cdr3_length: 16
clone_size: -
d_call: TRBD1
j_call: TRBJ2-2
cdr3_aa: CASSIKGALNTGELFF
cdr3_nt: TGTGCCAGTAGTATAAAGGGGGCGCTAAACACCGGGGAGCTGTTTTTT

v_call: TRBV14
cdr3_length: 17
clone_size: -
d_call: TRBD1
j_call: TRBJ2-5
cdr3_aa: CASSQDFGTAYQETQYF
cdr3_nt: TGTGCCAGCAGCCAAGATTTTGGGACAGCTTACCAAGAGACCCAGTACTTC

v_call: TRBV6-2/TRBV6-3
cdr3_length: 17
clone_size: -
d_call: TRBD2
j_call: TRBJ2-1
cdr3_aa: CASSYVAGVTGYNEQFF
cdr3_nt: TGTGCCAGCAGTTATGTTGCGGGAGTAACAGGCTACAATGAGCAGTTCTTC

v_call: TRBV5-1
cdr3_length: 11
clone_size: -
d_call: -
j_call: TRBJ2-2
cdr3_aa: CASSLQGELFF
cdr3_nt: TGCGCCAGCAGCTTACAGGGGGAGCTGTTTTTT

v_call: TRBV7-8
cdr3_length: 16
clone_size: -
d_call: -
j_call: TRBJ1-5
cdr3_aa: CASSLQVNPPNQPQHF
cdr3_nt: TGTGCCAGCAGCTTGCAGGTCAACCCCCCCAATCAGCCCCAGCATTTT

v_call: TRBV7-9
cdr3_length: 15
clone_size: -
d_call: TRBD2
j_call: TRBJ2-1
cdr3_aa: CASSRGLAGANEQFF
cdr3_nt: TGTGCCAGCAGCCGAGGACTAGCGGGAGCCAATGAGCAGTTCTTC

v_call: TRBV11-2
cdr3_length: 15
clone_size: -
d_call: TRBD1
j_call: TRBJ1-6
cdr3_aa: CASSRQGQANSPLHF
cdr3_nt: TGTGCCAGCAGCCGACAGGGACAGGCGAATTCACCCCTCCACTTT

v_call: TRBV19
cdr3_length: 14
clone_size: -
d_call: TRBD1
j_call: TRBJ1-1
cdr3_aa: CASNRQGRNTEAFF
cdr3_nt: TGTGCCAGTAACCGACAGGGGAGGAACACTGAAGCTTTCTTT

v_call: TRBV12-3/TRBV12-4
cdr3_length: 11
clone_size: -
d_call: -
j_call: TRBJ1-1
cdr3_aa: CASSSYTEAFF
cdr3_nt: TGTGCCAGCAGCTCTTACACTGAAGCTTTCTTT

v_call: TRBV30
cdr3_length: 16
clone_size: -
d_call: -
j_call: TRBJ2-2
cdr3_aa: CAWSVRAGVTTGELFF
cdr3_nt: TGTGCCTGGAGTGTAAGGGCAGGGGTTACCACCGGGGAGCTGTTTTTT

v_call: TRBV6-5
cdr3_length: 14
clone_size: -
d_call: -
j_call: TRBJ1-2
cdr3_aa: CASSYTNRNYGYTF
cdr3_nt: TGTGCCAGCAGTTACACTAACAGGAACTATGGCTACACCTTC

v_call: TRBV9
cdr3_length: 13
clone_size: -
d_call: TRBD1
j_call: TRBJ1-3
cdr3_aa: CASSAPGGNTIYF
cdr3_nt: TGTGCCAGCAGCGCCCCAGGGGGCAACACCATATATTTT

v_call: TRBV10-3
cdr3_length: 14
clone_size: -
d_call: -
j_call: TRBJ2-1
cdr3_aa: CAISARQVYNEQFF
cdr3_nt: TGTGCCATCAGTGCTCGTCAGGTCTACAATGAGCAGTTCTTC

v_call: TRBV10-3
cdr3_length: 14
clone_size: -
d_call: -
j_call: TRBJ1-6
cdr3_aa: CAISDKGMNSPLHF
cdr3_nt: TGTGCCATCAGTGACAAGGGGATGAATTCACCCCTCCACTTT

v_call: TRBV30
cdr3_length: 15
clone_size: few
d_call: -
j_call: TRBJ1-1
cdr3_aa: CAWSVSGSMNTEAFF
cdr3_nt: TGTGCCTGGAGTGTGTCGGGGAGCATGAACACTGAAGCTTTCTTT

v_call: TRBV5-1
cdr3_length: 14
clone_size: -
d_call: -
j_call: TRBJ1-1
cdr3_aa: CASSVQGRDTEAFF
cdr3_nt: TGCGCCAGCAGCGTACAGGGCCGGGACACTGAAGCTTTCTTT

v_call: TRBV30
cdr3_length: 18
clone_size: -
d_call: -
j_call: TRBJ1-3
cdr3_aa: CAWSVVLGLSSSGNTIYF
cdr3_nt: TGTGCCTGGAGTGTAGTGCTCGGACTATCAAGCTCTGGAAACACCATATATTTT

v_call: TRBV6-4
cdr3_length: 18
clone_size: -
d_call: TRBD2
j_call: TRBJ2-3
cdr3_aa: CASSGARRTSGGADTQYF
cdr3_nt: TGTGCCAGCAGCGGGGCTCGGAGAACTAGCGGGGGCGCCGATACGCAGTATTTT